The sequence of this T cell receptor beta chain was determined in a study of T cells in Graves' hyperthyroidism and ophthalmopathy. The study, taken as a whole, reports: Most expanded thyroid clonotypes above 0.001 recurred in blood.

J was trimmed by 2 bases and V by 4 bases; bases with no gene match: 6. Per the germline V gene, CDR1 is SGHDN and CDR2 is FVKESK. The length of the CDR3 is 15 residues. In this sample, this clonotype turned up a few times. The target antigen is unknown. Graves' hyperthyroidism was deemed stable given no ophthalmopathy progression within 18 months. Among the patients, aged 18 to 65, hyperthyroidism was newly diagnosed and had lasted under 2 months. Uncontrolled infection, other autoimmune disease, pregnancy or lactation excluded patients. Amplification of TCR beta CDR3 regions was performed using RNA transcripts as template. HTBI primers drove first-round RT-PCR of the TCR CDR3. One entry per CDR3 protein results from TCRdb running MiXCR on the multiplex PCR reads. The table lists some 800,000 distinct CDR3 sequences, approximately 40% of them singletons, with approximately 8.7% in the top ten.

V is TRBV14 and J is TRBJ2-7; 9 nucleotides match TRBD2. This clonotype originated in a man between 18 and 29 years old with Graves' hyperthyroidism. The sample consisted of blood. CDR3 protein: CASSPGASGTYEQYF. CDR3 DNA sequence: TGTGCCAGCAGCCCGGGCGCTAGCGGGACCTACGAGCAGTACTTC.